This entry concerns a single T cell receptor (beta chain). Its antigen is not identified. Healthy bone marrow donors formed the donor group. Donors likely had unrecorded immune exposures despite being nominally healthy when sampled. This entry is derived from a study of cytomegalovirus exposure and HLA in healthy donors. Study results and caveats: Cytomegalovirus status was reportedly diagnosed by the classifier with high sensitivity and specificity. When presence/absence was analysed, sequencing depth was taken to be roughly uniform across donors.

From germline, CDR1 is KGHSH and CDR2 LQKENI. There are 15 residues in the CDR3. V was pared by 3 bases and J by 4 bases, with 6 bases of the junction left unmatched. Primers: 60 Vbeta forward and 13 Jbeta reverse. Measured with immunoSEQ multiplex PCR; TCRdb has only the in-frame clones, and not every one. The sample has hundreds of thousands of clones; around 76% are singletons. This clonotype was obtained from a man between 40 and 49 years old in good health and CMV-seropositive. The chain uses TRBV18 and TRBJ1-1; 9 bases are shared with TRBD1. The sequencing sample was made of PBMCs. The CDR3 nucleotides are TGTGCCAGCTCACCCATGACAGGGGGAGGCACTGAAGCTTTCTTT. It codes for CASSPMTGGGTEAFF. Based on the CDR3 plus reference TRBV18 and TRBJ1-1, the full variable domain is NAGVMQNPRHLVRRRGQEARLRCSPMKGHSHVYWYRQLPEEGLKFMVYLQKENIIDESGMPKERFSAEFPKEGPSILRIQQVVRGDSAAYFCASSPMTGGGTEAFFGQGTRLTVV.